Listed here are 2 T cell receptor beta chains from one sample, sequenced in a study of neurological immune-mediated disorders. TCRdb analysed the 5' RACE reads with MiXCR anew, one entry per CDR3 protein. The sample yields around 64,000 distinct CDR3 sequences, 3.2% seen once. What was sequenced was PBMCs. Receptor source: a woman between 45 and 65 years old with multiple sclerosis.

A note on this clonotype: A much larger clone lies one base from this, so it may be a read error. The gene calls are TRBV20-1 and TRBJ1-5, with D unresolved. The germline V and J ends were trimmed by 0 bases and 5 bases, with 14 bases remaining between them. Germline V gene data show CDR1 as DFQATT and CDR2 as SNEGSKA (reference sequence). There are 15 residues in the CDR3. DNA of the CDR3: TGCAGTGCTAGAGATTACGGACTCTTCGATCAGCCCCAGCATTTT. Its translation is CSARDYGLFDQPQHF.

This clonotype was picked up many times. The chain links TRBV18 to TRBJ1-4; D not resolved. This CDR3 spans 16 amino acids. V was pared by 0 bases and J by 5 bases, with 13 bases between. The germline V gene has CDR1 KGHSH and CDR2 LQKENI. The CDR3 nucleotides read TGTGCCAGCTCACCACCAATCCGTCTACGAAATGAAAAACTGTTTTTT. Translation gives CASSPPIRLRNEKLFF.